This T cell receptor beta chain was sequenced for a study of control samples from healthy donors and cancer patients. This CDR3 spans 11 amino acids. The germline V gene has CDR1 LNHDA and CDR2 SQIVND (reference sequence). Trimming left V 5 bases short and J 9 bases short, with 10 bases between. Assay used: immunoSEQ multiplex PCR; TCRdb lists only in-frame clones, some missing. This repertoire shows approximately 150,000 clones, about 94% found once; its top ten account for about 15%. The chain employs TRBV19 and TRBJ1-1, with TRBD1 as a possible D gene (6 bases). Specimen: PBMCs. This clonotype was sampled from a man aged 55 to 70 with colorectal cancer. Here the CDR3 reads CASSQDRQAFF. In DNA, the CDR3 is TGTGCCAGTAGTCAAGACAGGCAAGCTTTCTTT.